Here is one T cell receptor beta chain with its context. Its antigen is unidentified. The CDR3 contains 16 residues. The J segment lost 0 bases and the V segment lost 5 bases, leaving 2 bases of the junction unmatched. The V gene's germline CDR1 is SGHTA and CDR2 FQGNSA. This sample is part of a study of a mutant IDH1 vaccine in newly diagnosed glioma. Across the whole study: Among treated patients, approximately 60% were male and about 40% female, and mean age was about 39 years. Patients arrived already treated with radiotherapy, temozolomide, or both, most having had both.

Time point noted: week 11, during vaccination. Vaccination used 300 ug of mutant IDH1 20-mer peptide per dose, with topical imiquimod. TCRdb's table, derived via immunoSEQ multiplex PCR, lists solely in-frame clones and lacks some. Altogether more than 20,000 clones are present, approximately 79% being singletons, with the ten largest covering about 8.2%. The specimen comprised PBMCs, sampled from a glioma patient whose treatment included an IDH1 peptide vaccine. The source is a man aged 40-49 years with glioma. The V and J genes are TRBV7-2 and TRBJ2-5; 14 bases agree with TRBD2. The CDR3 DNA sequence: TGTGCCAGCAGCCGGACTAGCGGGGGGTACCAAGAGACCCAGTACTTC. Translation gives CASSRTSGGYQETQYF.